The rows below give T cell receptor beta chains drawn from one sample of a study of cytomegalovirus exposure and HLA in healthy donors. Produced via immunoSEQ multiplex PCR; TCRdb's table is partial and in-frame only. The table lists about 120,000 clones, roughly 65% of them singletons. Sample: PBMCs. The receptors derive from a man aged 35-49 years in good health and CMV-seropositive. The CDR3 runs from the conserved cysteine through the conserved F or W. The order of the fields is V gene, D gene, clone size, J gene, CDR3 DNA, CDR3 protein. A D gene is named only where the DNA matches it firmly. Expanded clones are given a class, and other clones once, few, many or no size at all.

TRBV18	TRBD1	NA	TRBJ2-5	TGTGCCAGCTCACTCCTACAGGGGATACAAGAGACCCAGTACTTC	CASSLLQGIQETQYF
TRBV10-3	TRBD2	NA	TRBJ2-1	TGTGCCATCAGTGGAGAGACTAGCGGGGGCCTTTCCTACAATGAGCAGTTCTTC	CAISGETSGGLSYNEQFF
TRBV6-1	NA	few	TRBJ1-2	TGTGCCAGCAGTGACCAGGGGCGATATGGCTACACCTTC	CASSDQGRYGYTF
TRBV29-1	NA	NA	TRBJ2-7	TGCAGCGTTGATTCTGGGGCGGCCGAGCAGTACTTC	CSVDSGAAEQYF
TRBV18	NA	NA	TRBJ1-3	TGTGCCAGCTCACCAAGAAACCCGAACAGCTCTGGAAACACCATATATTTT	CASSPRNPNSSGNTIYF
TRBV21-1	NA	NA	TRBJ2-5	TGTGCCAGCAGCAACGGAAGTAGCGGGGGGGGGCATGGGACCCAGTACTTC	CASSNGSSGGGHGTQYF
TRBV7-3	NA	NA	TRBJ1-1	TGTGCCAGCAGCCCGGGACATTCCAACACTGAAGCTTTCTTT	CASSPGHSNTEAFF
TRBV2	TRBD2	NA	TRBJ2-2	TGTGCCAGCAGTGCGGGACTAGCGGGCACCGGGGAGCTGTTTTTT	CASSAGLAGTGELFF
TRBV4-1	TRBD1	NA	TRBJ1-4	TGCGCCAGCAGCCAAGTATTTGGACAGGGGGTACTGTTTTTT	CASSQVFGQGVLFF
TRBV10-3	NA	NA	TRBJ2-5	TGTGCCATCAGCCTTTCATCCTCGGGGTCGGAGACCCAGTACTTC	CAISLSSSGSETQYF
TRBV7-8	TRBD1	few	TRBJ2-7	TGTGCCAGCAGCTTAGAATTGGGACAGGCCTACGAGCAGTACTTC	CASSLELGQAYEQYF
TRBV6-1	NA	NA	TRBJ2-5	TGTGCCAGCAGTGAATTCCGCCAAGAGACCCAGTACTTC	CASSEFRQETQYF
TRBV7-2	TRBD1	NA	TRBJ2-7	TGTGCCAGCAGCCCCTACCGGGACAGGGGACCCTACGAGCAGTACTTC	CASSPYRDRGPYEQYF
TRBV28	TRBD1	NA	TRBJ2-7	TGTGCCAGCAGGTCGGGACAGACCTACTACGAGCAGTACTTC	CASRSGQTYYEQYF
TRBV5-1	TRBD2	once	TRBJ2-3	TGCGCCAGCAGCTTGGACAGCGGGGGGACTTACACAGATACGCAGTATTTT	CASSLDSGGTYTDTQYF
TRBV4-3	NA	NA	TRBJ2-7	TGCGCCAGCAGCCAAGAGCCGGGTAACTCCTACGAGCAGTACTTC	CASSQEPGNSYEQYF
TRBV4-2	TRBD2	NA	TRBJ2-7	TGTGCCAGCAGCCAGGCGGTCGCGGCGGGGGAATCCTACGAGCAGTACTTC	CASSQAVAAGESYEQYF
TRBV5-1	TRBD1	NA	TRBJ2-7	TGCGCCAGCAGCGGACAGGTCCCTCGATCCTACGAGCAGTACTTC	CASSGQVPRSYEQYF
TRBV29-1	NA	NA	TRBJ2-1	TGCAGCGTTGAACCTGCTGGTGGCAGGGGATACAATGAGCAGTTCTTC	CSVEPAGGRGYNEQFF
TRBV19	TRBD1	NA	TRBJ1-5	TGTGCCAGTAGTATAACCCCGGACAGGGCTCAGCCCCAGCATTTT	CASSITPDRAQPQHF
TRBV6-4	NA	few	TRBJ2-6	TGTGCCAGCAGACAGGGTTCTGGGGCCAACGTCCTGACTTTC	CASRQGSGANVLTF
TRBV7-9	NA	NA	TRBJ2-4	TGTGCCAGCAGCTCCATTGGAGGAGCCAAAAACATTCAGTACTTC	CASSSIGGAKNIQYF
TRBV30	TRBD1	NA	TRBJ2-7	TGTGCCTGGACCGGGACAGGGGTTTACGAGCAGTACTTC	CAWTGTGVYEQYF
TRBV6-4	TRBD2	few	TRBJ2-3	TGTGCCAGGTTGGGACTAAATAGCACAGATACGCAGTATTTT	CARLGLNSTDTQYF
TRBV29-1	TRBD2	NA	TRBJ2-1	TGCAGCTTCGGACTAGCGGGCCTGGGTGAGCAGTTCTTC	CSFGLAGLGEQFF
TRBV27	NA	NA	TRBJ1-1	TGTGCCAGCAGTACAAACGGAGAGAACACTGAAGCTTTCTTT	CASSTNGENTEAFF
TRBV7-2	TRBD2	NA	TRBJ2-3	TGTGCCAGCAGCTTATCTGCTAGCGGAGCATTAGATACGCAGTATTTT	CASSLSASGALDTQYF
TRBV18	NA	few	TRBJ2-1	TGTGCCAGCTCACCAACCAAAGCGAATGAGCAGTTCTTC	CASSPTKANEQFF